This TCR beta chain derives from a study of T cells in Graves' hyperthyroidism and ophthalmopathy. This clonotype was counted a few times. The V gene end was trimmed by 3 bases and the J gene end by 8 bases; junction bases not matched to a gene: 10. Germline V gene data show CDR1 as SGHNT and CDR2 as YYREEE (reference sequence). The CDR3 covers 15 residues. TCR beta CDR3 region amplification was performed from RNA transcripts. A set of HTBI primers served as the primers for a first-round RT-PCR of the TCR CDR3. TCRdb independently ran MiXCR on the multiplex PCR reads; one entry per CDR3 protein. In the table there are hundreds of thousands of distinct CDR3 sequences, 35% to 45% of which are singletons. Fresh peripheral blood, 9.5 to 10 ml of it, supplied the PBMCs.

The source material was blood. The clonotype originates from a man between 18 and 35 years old with Graves' hyperthyroidism. V gene TRBV5-4 combines with J gene TRBJ1-4, with 7 bases aligning to TRBD1. CDR3 DNA: TGTGCCAGCAGCTCCCAAGGGGGCCGGGGGGAAAAACTGTTTTTT. As protein: CASSSQGGRGEKLFF.